Reported below is one T cell receptor (beta chain). An amount of RNA that ranged from roughly 0.5 to 1 ug was reverse transcribed with random hexamers. An immunoSEQ multiplex PCR amplified TCR beta CDR3 over 54 Vbeta and 13 Jbeta. Via MiXCR, TCRdb re-called the immunoSEQ multiplex PCR reads, giving one row per CDR3 protein. The repertoire consists of approximately 150,000 distinct CDR3 sequences, with about 95% occurring once and the leading ten covering approximately 0.11%. This sample is drawn from a study of CD8 T cells in Susac syndrome. This CDR3 contains 12 residues. Trimming removed 6 bases at V and 15 bases at J, with 15 bases between.

Source material: CD4+ T cells from PBMCs. This TCR came from a human donor with multiple sclerosis. This sequence joins TRBV12-3 or TRBV12-4 and TRBJ1-6; D remains unclear. The CDR3 coding sequence is TGTGCCAGCAGCTTCGGAGAAGGCTACCTCCACTTT. Translated: CASSFGEGYLHF.